This TCR beta chain emerged from a study of OX40 agonist ivuxolimab in advanced cancers. Overall study findings and caveats: At 0.1 to 3.0 mg/kg, clonal expansion of CD4+ and CD8+ blood T cells had occurred by week 6. Average numbers of expanded clones were greater in CD8+ T cells than in CD4+. Some patients who did not respond also had low normalized T-cell clonal expansion. Among patients with partial responses at 0.1-3.0 mg/kg, clonal expansion was among the lowest.

Looked up from germline, CDR1 is SNHLY and CDR2 is FYNNEI. The V and J ends lost 1 base and 4 bases respectively, with 5 bases between them. The CDR3 consists of 13 residues. TCRdb keeps only in-frame clones here, not all; method: immunoSEQ multiplex PCR. The data show some 41,000 clones, over 80% seen once. Points on this clone: Its matching antigen is unknown. Different DNA sequences within this sample yield the same CDR3.

The material was CD4+ or CD8+ T cells sorted from blood, obtained in a trial of the OX40 agonist ivuxolimab. The chain is built from TRBV2 and TRBJ1-5; D unresolved. The receptor's source is an adult with an advanced solid tumor such as melanoma, head and neck, liver or kidney cancer. CDR3 amino acids: CASSEDLNQPQHF. The DNA of the CDR3 is TGTGCCAGCAGTGAAGACTTAAATCAGCCCCAGCATTTT.